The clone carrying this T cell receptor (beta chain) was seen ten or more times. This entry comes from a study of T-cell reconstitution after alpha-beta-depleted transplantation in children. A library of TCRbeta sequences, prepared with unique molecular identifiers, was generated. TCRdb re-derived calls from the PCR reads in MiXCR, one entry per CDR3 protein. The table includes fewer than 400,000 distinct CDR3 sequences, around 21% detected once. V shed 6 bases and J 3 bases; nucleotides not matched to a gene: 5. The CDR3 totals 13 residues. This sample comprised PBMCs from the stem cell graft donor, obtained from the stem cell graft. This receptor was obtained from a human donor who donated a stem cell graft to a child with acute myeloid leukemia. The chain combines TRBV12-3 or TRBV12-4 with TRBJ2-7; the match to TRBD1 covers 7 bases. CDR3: CASSTGQVYEQYF. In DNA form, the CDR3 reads TGTGCCAGCAGCACCGGACAGGTCTACGAGCAGTACTTC.